The entry below gives a single TCR beta chain sequence along with its context. The length of the CDR3 is 14 residues. CDR1 and CDR2 from the germline V gene are SGHTA and FQGNSA. V was pared by 2 bases and J by 5 bases, with 5 bases of the junction left unmatched. TCRdb passed the 5' RACE reads through MiXCR, listing each CDR3 protein once. The top ten clones hold 2.5% to 3% of a sample with roughly 39,000 distinct CDR3 sequences, about 19% of them seen once. This sequence was found in a female donor with breast cancer. The material sequenced was naive CD4+ T cells sorted from a lymph node. Subset denoted: naive CD4+ T cells, CD4+CD45RA+CD25-. The chain is built from TRBV7-2 and TRBJ2-7, with 8 nucleotides matching TRBD2. The chain's CDR3 is CASSLRAGDHEQYF. The CDR3 coding sequence is TGTGCCAGCAGCTTACGAGCGGGAGACCACGAGCAGTACTTC.